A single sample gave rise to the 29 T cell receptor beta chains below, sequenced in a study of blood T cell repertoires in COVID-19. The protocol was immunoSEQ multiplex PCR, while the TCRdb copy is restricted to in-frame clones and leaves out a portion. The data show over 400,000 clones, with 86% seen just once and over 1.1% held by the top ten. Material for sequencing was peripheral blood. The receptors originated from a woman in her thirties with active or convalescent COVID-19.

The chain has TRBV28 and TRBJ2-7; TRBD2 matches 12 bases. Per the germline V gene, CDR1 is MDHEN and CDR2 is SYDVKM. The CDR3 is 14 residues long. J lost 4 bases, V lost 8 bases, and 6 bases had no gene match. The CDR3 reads CASGLGLAGYEQYF. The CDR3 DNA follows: TGTGCCAGCGGATTAGGACTAGCGGGGTACGAGCAGTACTTC.

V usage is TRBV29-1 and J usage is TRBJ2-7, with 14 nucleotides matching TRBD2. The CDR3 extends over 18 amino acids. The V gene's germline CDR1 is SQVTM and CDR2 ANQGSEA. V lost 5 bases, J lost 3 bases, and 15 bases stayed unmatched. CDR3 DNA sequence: TGCAGCGTTAACGTCGGGACTAGCGGGAGAGTTGGTGGCTACGAGCAGTACTTC. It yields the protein CSVNVGTSGRVGGYEQYF.

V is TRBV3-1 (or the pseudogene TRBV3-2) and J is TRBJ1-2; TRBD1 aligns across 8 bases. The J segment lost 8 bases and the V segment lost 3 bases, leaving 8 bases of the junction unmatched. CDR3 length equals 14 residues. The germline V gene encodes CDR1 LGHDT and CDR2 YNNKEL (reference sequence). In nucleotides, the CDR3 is TGTGCCAGCAGCCATTCGGGACAGGCCGGCGGCTACACCTTC. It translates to CASSHSGQAGGYTF.

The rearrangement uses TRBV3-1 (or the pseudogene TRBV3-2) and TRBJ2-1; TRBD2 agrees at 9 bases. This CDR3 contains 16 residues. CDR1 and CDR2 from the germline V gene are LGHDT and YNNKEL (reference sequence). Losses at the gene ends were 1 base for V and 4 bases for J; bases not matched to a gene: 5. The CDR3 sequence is CASSQVAGGRYNEQFF. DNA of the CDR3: TGTGCCAGCAGCCAAGTTGCGGGGGGGCGGTACAATGAGCAGTTCTTC.

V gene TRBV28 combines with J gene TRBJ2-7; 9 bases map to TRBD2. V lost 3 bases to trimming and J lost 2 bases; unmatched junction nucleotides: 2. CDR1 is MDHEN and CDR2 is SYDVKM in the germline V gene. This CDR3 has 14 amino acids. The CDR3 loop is CASSLSGGTYEQYF. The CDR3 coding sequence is TGTGCCAGCAGTTTGAGCGGGGGGACCTACGAGCAGTACTTC.

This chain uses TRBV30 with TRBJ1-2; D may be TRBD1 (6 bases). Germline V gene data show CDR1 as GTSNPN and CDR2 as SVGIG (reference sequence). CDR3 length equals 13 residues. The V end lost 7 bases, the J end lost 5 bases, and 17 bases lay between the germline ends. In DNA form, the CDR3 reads TGTGCCTACTCACGAGGGGGTGGGTATGGCTACACCTTC. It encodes CAYSRGGGYGYTF.

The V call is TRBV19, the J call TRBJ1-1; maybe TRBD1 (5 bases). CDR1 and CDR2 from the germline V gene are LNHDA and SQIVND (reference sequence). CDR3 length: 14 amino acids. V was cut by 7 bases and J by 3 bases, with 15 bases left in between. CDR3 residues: CASKTGGRDTEAFF. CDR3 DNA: TGTGCCAGTAAAACGGGGGGACGGGACACTGAAGCTTTCTTT.

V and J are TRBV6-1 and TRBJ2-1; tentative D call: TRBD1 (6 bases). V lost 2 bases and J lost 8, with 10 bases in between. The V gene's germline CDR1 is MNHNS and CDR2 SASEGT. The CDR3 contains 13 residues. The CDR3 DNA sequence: TGTGCCAGCAGTGAATTGAGGGGGTATGAGCAGTTCTTC. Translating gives CASSELRGYEQFF.

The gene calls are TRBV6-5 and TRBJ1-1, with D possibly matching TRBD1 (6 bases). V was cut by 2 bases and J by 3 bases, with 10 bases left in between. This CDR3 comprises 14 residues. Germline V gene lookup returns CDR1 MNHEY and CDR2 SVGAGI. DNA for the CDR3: TGTGCCAGCAGTTACCAGGGGTCGGACACTGAAGCTTTCTTT. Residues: CASSYQGSDTEAFF.

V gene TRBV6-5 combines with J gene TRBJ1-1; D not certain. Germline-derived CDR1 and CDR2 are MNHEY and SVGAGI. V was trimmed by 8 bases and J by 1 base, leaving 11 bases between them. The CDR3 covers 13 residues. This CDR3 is CASGRERNTEAFF. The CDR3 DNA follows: TGTGCCAGCGGACGGGAAAGGAACACTGAAGCTTTCTTT.

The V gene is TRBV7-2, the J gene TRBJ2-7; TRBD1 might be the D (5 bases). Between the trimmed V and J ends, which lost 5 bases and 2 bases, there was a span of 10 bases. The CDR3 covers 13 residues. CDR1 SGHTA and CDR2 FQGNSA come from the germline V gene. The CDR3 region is CASSVDRTYEQYF. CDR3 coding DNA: TGTGCCAGCAGCGTCGACAGAACCTACGAGCAGTACTTC.

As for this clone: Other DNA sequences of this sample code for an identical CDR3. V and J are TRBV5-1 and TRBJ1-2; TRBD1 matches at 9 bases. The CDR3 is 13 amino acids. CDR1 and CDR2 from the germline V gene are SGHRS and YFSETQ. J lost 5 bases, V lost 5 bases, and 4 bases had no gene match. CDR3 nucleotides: TGCGCCAGCAGTCCGGGACAGGGTTATGGCTACACCTTC. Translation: CASSPGQGYGYTF.

The CDR3 here is CAWSGTYEQYF. CDR3 in DNA: TGTGCCTGGAGCGGGACCTACGAGCAGTACTTC. The chain links TRBV30 to TRBJ2-7; perhaps TRBD2 as D (5 bases). V lost 3 bases and J lost 2, with 5 bases in between. This CDR3 is 11 amino acids long. CDR1 is GTSNPN, CDR2 SVGIG, per germline (reference sequence).

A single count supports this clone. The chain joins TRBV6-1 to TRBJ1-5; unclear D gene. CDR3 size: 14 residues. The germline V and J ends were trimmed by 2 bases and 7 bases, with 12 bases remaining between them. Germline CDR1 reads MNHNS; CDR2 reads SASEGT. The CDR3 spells CASSEKSVSQPQHF. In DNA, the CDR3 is TGTGCCAGCAGTGAAAAGTCAGTTTCACAGCCCCAGCATTTT.

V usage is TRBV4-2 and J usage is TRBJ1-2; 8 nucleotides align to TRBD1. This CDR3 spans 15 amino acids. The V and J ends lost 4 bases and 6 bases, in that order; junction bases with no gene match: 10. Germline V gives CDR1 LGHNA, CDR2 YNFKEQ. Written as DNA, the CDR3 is TGTGCCAGCAGCCTTAGAGGACAGGGAAGGGATGGCTACACCTTC. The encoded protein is CASSLRGQGRDGYTF.

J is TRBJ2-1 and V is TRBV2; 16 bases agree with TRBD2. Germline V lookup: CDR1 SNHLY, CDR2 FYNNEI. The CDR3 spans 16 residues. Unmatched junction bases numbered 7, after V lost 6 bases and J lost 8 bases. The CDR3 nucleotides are TGTGCCAGCAGAATCGGGACTAGCGGGGGGGTGGATGAGCAGTTCTTC. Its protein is CASRIGTSGGVDEQFF.

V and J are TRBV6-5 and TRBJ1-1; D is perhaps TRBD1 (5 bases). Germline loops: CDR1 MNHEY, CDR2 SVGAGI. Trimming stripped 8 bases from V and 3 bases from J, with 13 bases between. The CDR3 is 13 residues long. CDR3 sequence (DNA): TGTGCCAGCGTATGGGGGGAGTACACTGAAGCTTTCTTT. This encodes CASVWGEYTEAFF.

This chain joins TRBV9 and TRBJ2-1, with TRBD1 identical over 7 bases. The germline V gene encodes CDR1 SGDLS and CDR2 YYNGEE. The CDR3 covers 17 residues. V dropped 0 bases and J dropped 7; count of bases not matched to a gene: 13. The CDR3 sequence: CASSVVVNGGTANEQFF. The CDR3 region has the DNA TGTGCCAGCAGCGTAGTCGTCAATGGTGGGACAGCAAATGAGCAGTTCTTC.

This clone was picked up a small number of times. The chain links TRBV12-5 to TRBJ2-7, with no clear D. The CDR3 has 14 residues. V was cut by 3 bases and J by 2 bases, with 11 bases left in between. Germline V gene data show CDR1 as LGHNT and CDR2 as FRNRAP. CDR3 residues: CASGLTENPYEQYF. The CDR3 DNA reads TGTGCTAGTGGTTTAACAGAGAATCCCTACGAGCAGTACTTC. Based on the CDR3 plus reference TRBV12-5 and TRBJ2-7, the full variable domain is DARVTQTPRHKVTEMGQEVTMRCQPILGHNTVFWYRQTMMQGLELLAYFRNRAPLDDSGMPKDRFSAEMPDATLATLKIQPSEPRDSAVYFCASGLTENPYEQYFGPGTRLTVT.

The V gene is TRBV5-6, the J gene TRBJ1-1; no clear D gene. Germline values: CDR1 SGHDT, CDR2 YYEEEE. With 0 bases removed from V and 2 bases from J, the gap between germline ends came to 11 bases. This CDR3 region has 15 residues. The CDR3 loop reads CASSLGPLFNTEAFF. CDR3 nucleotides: TGTGCCAGCAGCTTGGGGCCTCTCTTTAACACTGAAGCTTTCTTT.

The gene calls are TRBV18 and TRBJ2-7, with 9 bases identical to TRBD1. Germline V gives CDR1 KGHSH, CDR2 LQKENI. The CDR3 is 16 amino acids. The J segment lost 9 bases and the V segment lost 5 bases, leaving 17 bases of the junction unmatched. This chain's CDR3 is CASSSPDRGSLRGQYF. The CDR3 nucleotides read TGTGCCAGCTCATCTCCCGACAGGGGGAGCCTACGGGGGCAGTACTTC.

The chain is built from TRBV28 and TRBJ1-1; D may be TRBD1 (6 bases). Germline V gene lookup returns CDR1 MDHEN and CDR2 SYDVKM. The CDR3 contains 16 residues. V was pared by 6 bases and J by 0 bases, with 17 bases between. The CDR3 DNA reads TGTGCCAGCAGCCTGCGTGACAGGTACCTGAACACTGAAGCTTTCTTT. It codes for CASSLRDRYLNTEAFF.

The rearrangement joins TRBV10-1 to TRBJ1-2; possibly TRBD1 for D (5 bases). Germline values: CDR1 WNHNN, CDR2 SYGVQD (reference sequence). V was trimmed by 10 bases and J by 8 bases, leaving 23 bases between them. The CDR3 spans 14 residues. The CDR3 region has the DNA TGCGCCACCATTCCGGGACTCCGCTCCGGAGGCTACACCTTC. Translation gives CATIPGLRSGGYTF.

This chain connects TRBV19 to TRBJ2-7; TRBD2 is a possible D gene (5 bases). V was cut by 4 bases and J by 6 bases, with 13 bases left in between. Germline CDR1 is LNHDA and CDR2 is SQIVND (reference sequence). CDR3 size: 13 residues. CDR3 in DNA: TGTGCCAGTAGTACGGGGTTTTTCTCCGAGCAGTACTTC. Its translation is CASSTGFFSEQYF.

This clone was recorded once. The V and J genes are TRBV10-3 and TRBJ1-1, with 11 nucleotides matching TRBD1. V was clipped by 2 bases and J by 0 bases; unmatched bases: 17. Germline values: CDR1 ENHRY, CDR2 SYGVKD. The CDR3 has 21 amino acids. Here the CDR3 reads CAISEPAGQGAKINMNTEAFF. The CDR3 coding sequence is TGTGCCATCAGTGAGCCGGCCGGACAGGGGGCCAAAATTAACATGAACACTGAAGCTTTCTTT.

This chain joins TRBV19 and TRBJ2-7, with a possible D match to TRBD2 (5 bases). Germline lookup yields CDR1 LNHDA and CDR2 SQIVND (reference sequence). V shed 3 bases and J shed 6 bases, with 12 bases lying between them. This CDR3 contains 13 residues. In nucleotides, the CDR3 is TGTGCCAGTAGTATCAGTTGGGAGAGCGAGCAGTACTTC. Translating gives CASSISWESEQYF.

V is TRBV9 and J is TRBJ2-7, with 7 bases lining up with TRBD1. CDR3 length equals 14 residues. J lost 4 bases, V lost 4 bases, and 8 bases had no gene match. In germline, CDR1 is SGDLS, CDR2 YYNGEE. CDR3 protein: CASSPRDSYYEQYF. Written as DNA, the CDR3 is TGTGCCAGCAGCCCCCGGGACAGTTATTACGAGCAGTACTTC.

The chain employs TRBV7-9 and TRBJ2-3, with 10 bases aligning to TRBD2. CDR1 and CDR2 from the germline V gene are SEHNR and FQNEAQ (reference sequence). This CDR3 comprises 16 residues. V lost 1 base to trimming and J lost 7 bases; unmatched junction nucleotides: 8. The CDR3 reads CASSLDVAGGSYTQYF. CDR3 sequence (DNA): TGTGCCAGCAGCTTAGACGTAGCGGGAGGATCTTATACGCAGTATTTT. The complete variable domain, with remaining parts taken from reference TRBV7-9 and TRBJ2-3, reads DTGVSQNPRHKITKRGQNVTFRCDPISEHNRLYWYRQTLGQGPEFLTYFQNEAQLEKSRLLSDRFSAERPKGSFSTLEIQRTEQGDSAMYLCASSLDVAGGSYTQYFGPGTRLTVL.

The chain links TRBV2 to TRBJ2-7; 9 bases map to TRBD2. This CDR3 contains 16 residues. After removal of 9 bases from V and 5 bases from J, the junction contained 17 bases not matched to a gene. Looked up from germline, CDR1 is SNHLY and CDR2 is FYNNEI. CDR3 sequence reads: CASVRSFAGGRDEQYF. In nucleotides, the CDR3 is TGTGCCAGTGTGAGATCTTTCGCGGGGGGGCGAGACGAGCAGTACTTC.